Listed below are T cell receptor beta chains from one sample, sequenced in a study of PD-1 blockade in classical Hodgkin lymphoma. TCRdb's table, derived via immunoSEQ multiplex PCR, lists solely in-frame clones and lacks some. In the table there are 20,000 to 25,000 clones, about 70% of which are singletons. Source: peripheral blood mononuclear cells (PBMCs), taken before the fourth cycle of nivolumab. These receptors all come from a human donor with classical Hodgkin lymphoma. Each CDR3 is given with its conserved first and last residue. D genes are given only for firm matches.

V	D	length	J	CDR3	DNA
TRBV28	-	11	TRBJ2-1	CASSSNNEQFF	TGTGCCAGCAGTTCCAACAATGAGCAGTTCTTC
TRBV6-6	TRBD2	14	TRBJ2-1	CASRGGIGYNEQFF	TGTGCCAGCAGGGGAGGGATTGGCTACAATGAGCAGTTCTTC
TRBV19	-	17	TRBJ1-2	CASSMSLPVKANYGYTF	TGTGCCAGTAGTATGTCACTCCCAGTGAAAGCTAACTATGGCTACACCTTC
TRBV7-9	TRBD1	16	TRBJ1-1	CASSNRDRGLNTEAFF	TGTGCCAGCAGCAACCGGGACAGGGGCCTGAACACTGAAGCTTTCTTT
TRBV28	-	12	TRBJ2-7	CASSLRSYEQYF	TGTGCCAGCAGTTTACGATCCTACGAGCAGTACTTC
TRBV5-4	-	13	TRBJ2-3	CASSISGTNTQYF	TGTGCCAGCAGCATTAGCGGCACGAATACGCAGTATTTT
TRBV7-8	TRBD1	16	TRBJ2-7	CASSQITGEISYEQYF	TGTGCCAGCAGCCAAATCACAGGGGAAATCTCCTACGAGCAGTACTTC
TRBV5-1	-	14	TRBJ2-2	CASSATDNLGELFF	TGCGCCAGCAGCGCGACAGATAACCTAGGGGAGCTGTTTTTT
TRBV11-2	-	19	TRBJ2-3	CASSPLVGARAGRTDTQYF	TGTGCCAGCAGCCCACTAGTAGGGGCCAGAGCGGGCCGCACAGATACGCAGTATTTT
TRBV5-1	TRBD1	16	TRBJ2-5	CASSLGVTGGLETQYF	TGCGCCAGCAGCTTGGGTGTGACAGGGGGCTTGGAGACCCAGTACTTC
TRBV18	-	16	TRBJ2-2	CASSPPWSRDTGELFF	TGTGCCAGCTCACCACCATGGAGTCGGGACACCGGGGAGCTGTTTTTT
TRBV5-1	TRBD2	15	TRBJ2-1	CASSGGTSGELGQFF	TGCGCCAGCAGCGGCGGGACTAGCGGGGAGCTGGGGCAGTTCTTC
TRBV2	-	15	TRBJ2-1	CASSGEGRTYNEQFF	TGTGCCAGCAGTGGGGAAGGGAGGACCTACAATGAGCAGTTCTTC
TRBV14	TRBD2	14	TRBJ2-2	CASSQPGGTGELFF	TGTGCCAGCAGCCAACCGGGAGGCACCGGGGAGCTGTTTTTT
TRBV6-1	TRBD1	13	TRBJ1-1	CASSDPDRVAAFF	TGTGCCAGCAGTGATCCGGACAGGGTCGCAGCTTTCTTT
TRBV6-5	TRBD1	13	TRBJ2-7	CASKGDSSYEQYF	TGTGCCAGCAAGGGGGACAGCTCCTACGAGCAGTACTTC
TRBV5-6	-	15	TRBJ2-4	CASSLRRLAKNIQYF	TGTGCCAGCAGCTTGCGTAGACTAGCCAAAAACATTCAGTACTTC
TRBV5-1	TRBD1	15	TRBJ1-3	CASSIQGAYGNTIYF	TGCGCCAGCAGCATCCAGGGGGCGTATGGAAACACCATATATTTT
TRBV14	-	14	TRBJ1-5	CASSQGGGNQPQHF	TGTGCCAGCAGCCAGGGTGGCGGCAATCAGCCCCAGCATTTT
TRBV5-1	-	14	TRBJ2-1	CASSPHEAFNEQFF	TGCGCCAGCAGCCCCCACGAAGCGTTCAATGAGCAGTTCTTC
TRBV18	-	13	TRBJ2-7	CASSWAADYEQYF	TGTGCCAGCTCATGGGCAGCCGACTACGAGCAGTACTTC
TRBV7-6	-	13	TRBJ2-1	CASSMSDYNEQFF	TGTGCCAGCAGCATGTCAGACTACAATGAGCAGTTCTTC
TRBV6-5	-	12	TRBJ2-7	CASRGSSYEQYF	TGTGCCAGCAGGGGGTCTTCCTACGAGCAGTACTTC
TRBV14	-	17	TRBJ1-4	CASSHERDITTNEKLFF	TGTGCCAGCAGCCACGAGCGGGACATCACAACTAATGAAAAACTGTTTTTT
TRBV7-8	TRBD2	14	TRBJ2-7	CASSLTSGIYEQYF	TGTGCCAGCAGCTTAACTAGCGGCATATACGAGCAGTACTTC